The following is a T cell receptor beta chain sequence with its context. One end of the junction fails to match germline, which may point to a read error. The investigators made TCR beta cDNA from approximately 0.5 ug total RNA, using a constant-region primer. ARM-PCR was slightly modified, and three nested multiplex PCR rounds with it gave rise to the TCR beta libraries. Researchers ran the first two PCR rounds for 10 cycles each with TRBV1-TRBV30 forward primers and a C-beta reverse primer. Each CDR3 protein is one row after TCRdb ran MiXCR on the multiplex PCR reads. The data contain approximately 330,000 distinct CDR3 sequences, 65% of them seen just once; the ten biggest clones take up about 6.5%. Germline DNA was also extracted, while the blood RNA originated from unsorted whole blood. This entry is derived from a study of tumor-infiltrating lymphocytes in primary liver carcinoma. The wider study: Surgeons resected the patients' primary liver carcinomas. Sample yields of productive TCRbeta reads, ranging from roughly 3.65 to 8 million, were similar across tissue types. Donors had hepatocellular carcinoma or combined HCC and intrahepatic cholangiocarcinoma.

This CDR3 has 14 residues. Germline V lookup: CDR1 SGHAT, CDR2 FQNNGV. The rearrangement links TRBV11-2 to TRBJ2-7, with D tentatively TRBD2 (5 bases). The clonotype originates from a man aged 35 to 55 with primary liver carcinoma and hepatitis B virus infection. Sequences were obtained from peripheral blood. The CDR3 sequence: CAGSLVRGNVEQYF. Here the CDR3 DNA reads TGTGCCGGCAGCTTGGTACGAGGGAACGTCGAGCAGTACTTC. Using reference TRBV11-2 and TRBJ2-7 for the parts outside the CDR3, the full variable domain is EAGVAQSPRYKIIEKRQSVAFWCNPISGHATLYWYQQILGQGPKLLIQFQNNGVVDDSQLPKDRFSAERLKGVDSTLKIQPAKLEDSAVYLCAGSLVRGNVEQYFGPGTRLTVT.